These T cell receptor beta chains were read from a single sample in a study of cytomegalovirus exposure and HLA in healthy donors. The assay was immunoSEQ multiplex PCR, and TCRdb's table has in-frame clones only and misses some. The data hold roughly 200,000 clones, with about 80% observed a single time. The source material was PBMCs. These receptors all stem from a woman aged 18-35 years in good health and CMV-seropositive. Both conserved end residues are part of each CDR3. Fields, in order: clone size, D gene, V gene, J gene, CDR3 protein, CDR3 DNA. The D gene is left open where the match is weak. Not every row has a clone size; where given, it reads once, few, many or a size class.

>-|TRBD1|TRBV2|TRBJ2-1
CASSEGGQGGDEQFF
TGTGCCAGCAGTGAAGGGGGACAGGGGGGCGATGAGCAGTTCTTC
>-|-|TRBV9|TRBJ1-4
CASSVGPRGEKLFF
TGTGCCAGCAGCGTGGGCCCGCGGGGTGAAAAACTGTTTTTT
>-|TRBD1|TRBV6-6|TRBJ1-4
CASSLSGTGVNEKLFF
TGTGCCAGCAGTTTGTCCGGGACAGGGGTGAATGAAAAACTGTTTTTT
>-|TRBD1|TRBV4-1|TRBJ1-1
CASSQDGQGGYTEAFF
TGCGCCAGCAGCCAAGATGGACAGGGTGGGTACACTGAAGCTTTCTTT
>-|-|TRBV27|TRBJ2-5
CASSPGLLQETQYF
TGTGCCAGCAGTCCCGGACTACTGCAAGAGACCCAGTACTTC
>-|TRBD1|TRBV9|TRBJ1-2
CASRQGLYGYTF
TGTGCCAGCAGACAGGGGCTCTATGGCTACACCTTC
>-|-|TRBV6-6|TRBJ1-6
CASSYSGELHF
TGTGCCAGCAGTTACTCAGGGGAACTCCACTTT
>-|-|TRBV19|TRBJ1-2
CASSIQRIYTF
TGTGCCAGTAGTATTCAGCGTATCTACACCTTC
>-|TRBD2|TRBV10-3|TRBJ2-1
CAISGGSGGVDEQFF
TGTGCCATCAGTGGTGGTAGCGGGGGGGTCGATGAGCAGTTCTTC
>-|-|TRBV6-1|TRBJ2-5
CASSEPLGPQETQYF
TGTGCCAGCAGTGAACCTCTGGGGCCTCAAGAGACCCAGTACTTC
>-|-|TRBV11-3|TRBJ1-1
CASSPRPGIDTEAFF
TGTGCCAGCAGCCCGAGGCCAGGGATAGACACTGAAGCTTTCTTT
>-|TRBD1|TRBV7-2|TRBJ1-2
CASSLTQGAYGYTF
TGTGCCAGCAGCCTAACTCAGGGGGCGTATGGCTACACCTTC
>-|-|TRBV11-2|TRBJ2-1
CASSSETDNEQFF
TGTGCCAGCAGCTCGGAGACGGACAATGAGCAGTTCTTC
>-|-|TRBV9|TRBJ2-2
CASSVVSTGELFF
TGTGCCAGCAGCGTAGTTTCGACCGGGGAGCTGTTTTTT
>-|-|TRBV7-9|TRBJ2-6
CASSPRGSNVLTF
TGTGCCAGCAGTCCTAGGGGGTCTAACGTCCTGACTTTC
>-|-|TRBV11-1|TRBJ2-2
CASSTTIDRSSTGELFF
TGTGCCAGCAGCACAACGATAGACAGGTCGAGTACGGGGGAGCTGTTTTTT
>-|-|TRBV2|TRBJ2-1
CASSNPGVSGPEQFF
TGTGCCAGCAGTAACCCCGGGGTCTCCGGGCCTGAGCAGTTCTTC
>-|-|TRBV27|TRBJ2-1
CASSFSAGAVYEQFF
TGTGCCAGCAGTTTTTCGGCAGGCGCAGTCTATGAGCAGTTCTTC
>-|-|TRBV29-1|TRBJ2-1
CSVEDPFGGGYNEQFF
TGCAGCGTTGAAGATCCGTTCGGTGGTGGCTACAATGAGCAGTTCTTC
>-|-|TRBV7-9|TRBJ2-7
CASSLYGRDNEQYF
TGTGCCAGCAGCTTATATGGCAGGGATAACGAGCAGTACTTC
>-|-|TRBV7-9|TRBJ1-4
CASSQAGRTKLFF
TGTGCCAGCAGCCAAGCGGGCAGAACTAAACTGTTTTTT
>-|-|TRBV9|TRBJ1-4
CASSASGVATNEKLFF
TGTGCCAGCAGCGCTTCAGGGGTTGCAACTAATGAAAAACTGTTTTTT
>-|-|TRBV4-2|TRBJ2-5
CASSQLGEETQYF
TGTGCCAGCAGCCAGCTAGGGGAAGAGACCCAGTACTTC
>-|TRBD1|TRBV27|TRBJ1-6
CASSFVGQGPTRPPLHF
TGTGCCAGCAGTTTTGTGGGACAGGGGCCGACCAGGCCACCCCTCCACTTT
>once|-|TRBV27|TRBJ1-1
CASSSYTANTEAFF
TGTGCCAGCAGTTCATACACAGCGAACACTGAAGCTTTCTTT
>-|TRBD1|TRBV2|TRBJ1-2
CASSPGQGSYGYTF
TGTGCCAGCAGCCCGGGACAGGGTAGCTATGGCTACACCTTC
>-|TRBD1|TRBV11-2|TRBJ1-2
CASRPFGTGNYGYTF
TGTGCCAGCAGGCCTTTTGGGACAGGGAACTATGGCTACACCTTC
>-|-|TRBV10-3|TRBJ2-3
CAISESGHTRGDTQYF
TGTGCCATCAGTGAGTCCGGACACACAAGGGGAGATACGCAGTATTTT
>-|TRBD1|TRBV10-3|TRBJ1-1
CAIRGTGAEAFF
TGTGCCATCAGGGGGACAGGCGCTGAAGCTTTCTTT
>few|-|TRBV12-5|TRBJ2-1
CASGLGSRGEQFF
TGTGCTAGTGGGCTTGGATCCCGGGGGGAGCAGTTCTTC
>-|-|TRBV6-5|TRBJ2-7
CASTSGYEQYF
TGTGCCAGCACCAGTGGTTACGAGCAGTACTTC
>few|TRBD1|TRBV7-2|TRBJ1-4
CASSQTGTGVEKLFF
TGTGCCAGCAGCCAAACCGGGACAGGGGTGGAAAAACTGTTTTTT
>-|-|TRBV7-9|TRBJ1-1
CASSRIFTEAFF
TGTGCCAGCAGCCGTATTTTCACTGAAGCTTTCTTT
>few|TRBD2|TRBV5-1|TRBJ2-1
CASSLASGGGNEQFF
TGCGCCAGCAGCTTGGCTAGCGGGGGGGGCAATGAGCAGTTCTTC
>-|-|TRBV9|TRBJ1-2
CASSVGGGGYTF
TGTGCCAGCAGCGTGGGAGGAGGGGGCTACACCTTC
>once|-|TRBV5-4|TRBJ2-5
CASSGHKETQYF
TGTGCCAGCAGTGGGCACAAAGAGACCCAGTACTTC
>few|-|TRBV7-3|TRBJ2-3
CASSIIGVTDTQYF
TGTGCCAGCAGCATAATAGGGGTGACAGATACGCAGTATTTT
>-|TRBD2|TRBV4-1|TRBJ2-5
CASSQGGGLAGVKTQYF
TGCGCCAGCAGCCAAGGTGGCGGACTAGCGGGGGTTAAGACCCAGTACTTC
>-|TRBD2|TRBV7-9|TRBJ2-1
CASSSNRGGRYNEQFF
TGTGCCAGCAGCTCGAACCGGGGGGGAAGGTACAATGAGCAGTTCTTC
>-|-|TRBV4-1|TRBJ1-1
CASSQALGLNTEAFF
TGCGCCAGCAGCCAAGCCCTCGGACTAAACACTGAAGCTTTCTTT
>once|-|TRBV5-4|TRBJ1-2
CASSPWQTGGYGYTF
TGTGCCAGCAGCCCCTGGCAGACTGGCGGCTATGGCTACACCTTC
>-|-|TRBV2|TRBJ2-7
CASSVQGTSYEQYF
TGTGCCAGCAGTGTGCAGGGTACGTCCTACGAGCAGTACTTC
>-|-|TRBV6-1|TRBJ2-1
CASSTNRVGGNEQFF
TGTGCCAGCAGTACCAACAGGGTTGGGGGCAATGAGCAGTTCTTC
>-|-|TRBV6-6|TRBJ1-1
CASSRADQNTEAFF
TGTGCCAGCAGCCGCGCTGATCAAAACACTGAAGCTTTCTTT
>-|-|TRBV14|TRBJ2-7
CASSQAGGEQYF
TGTGCCAGCAGTCAGGCCGGGGGCGAGCAGTACTTC
>-|TRBD1|TRBV20-1|TRBJ2-3
CQGQDTDTQYF
TGCCAAGGACAGGACACAGATACGCAGTATTTT
>-|-|TRBV5-6|TRBJ1-4
CASSVQVDEKLFF
TGTGCCAGCAGCGTACAGGTTGATGAAAAACTGTTTTTT
>once|-|TRBV9|TRBJ2-7
CASSVTGSLLYEQYF
TGTGCCAGCAGCGTTACAGGTTCGTTGCTCTACGAGCAGTACTTC
>-|-|TRBV12-2|TRBJ1-5
CASRLVLRRQPQHF
TGTGCAAGTCGCTTAGTATTGCGGAGACAGCCCCAGCATTTT
>-|-|TRBV5-6|TRBJ2-5
CASRQNLNQETQYF
TGTGCCAGCAGACAGAATCTAAATCAAGAGACCCAGTACTTC
>-|-|TRBV19|TRBJ2-1
CASSPRTESYNEQFF
TGTGCCAGTAGTCCCCGCACTGAATCCTACAATGAGCAGTTCTTC
>-|TRBD2|TRBV5-1|TRBJ2-7
CASTSGGTSGGQYYYEQYF
TGCGCCAGCACCTCCGGCGGGACTAGCGGGGGCCAGTACTACTACGAGCAGTACTTC
>-|TRBD2|TRBV13|TRBJ2-2
CASSDSGTNTGELFF
TGTGCCAGCAGCGACAGCGGGACGAACACCGGGGAGCTGTTTTTT
>few|-|TRBV6-1|TRBJ1-6
CASKQTNNSPLHF
TGTGCCAGCAAACAGACAAATAATTCACCCCTCCACTTT
>-|-|TRBV27|TRBJ1-5
CASSRHRVERIGDSNQPQHF
TGTGCCAGCAGTAGACACAGGGTGGAACGGATTGGGGATAGCAATCAGCCCCAGCATTTT
>-|TRBD2|TRBV7-8|TRBJ2-5
CASSLTRLAGGIVETQYF
TGTGCCAGCAGCTTAACTAGGCTAGCGGGGGGTATAGTGGAGACCCAGTACTTC
>-|TRBD1|TRBV5-8|TRBJ2-7
CASSSRGIWEQYF
TGTGCCAGCAGCTCCAGGGGGATATGGGAGCAGTACTTC
>-|-|TRBV7-6|TRBJ2-3
CASSFAGEGYTQYF
TGTGCCAGCAGCTTCGCCGGTGAGGGATATACGCAGTATTTT